Each of the 8 T cell receptor beta chains below was sequenced from the same sample in a study of T cell clonotyping in hematopoietic cell transplantation. This table comes from immunoSEQ multiplex PCR, and its TCRdb copy is limited to in-frame clones, with some not included. Here the sample spans 6,000 to 9,000 clones, more than 70% being singletons. The specimen was PBMCs, collected 100 days after allogeneic stem cell transplant. These receptors all stem from a male patient aged 18 to 35 who had an allogeneic stem cell transplant from a related donor, so the T cells may come from the graft donor. Some clones in this sample may be carry-over from other donors' samples.

This chain joins TRBV5-8 and TRBJ2-1; D gene uncertain. Between the trimmed V and J ends, which lost 0 bases and 0 bases, there was a span of 7 bases. The CDR3 extends over 15 amino acids. Germline V gene lookup returns CDR1 SGHTS and CDR2 YDEGEE. The CDR3 here is CASSLDRSSYNEQFF. The CDR3 nucleotides read TGTGCCAGCAGCTTGGATAGGAGCTCCTACAATGAGCAGTTCTTC. The complete variable domain, with remaining parts taken from reference TRBV5-8 and TRBJ2-1, reads EAGVTQSPTHLIKTRGQQATLRCSPISGHTSVYWYQQALGLGLQFLLWYDEGEERNRGNFPPRFSGRQFPNYSSELNVNALELEDSALYLCASSLDRSSYNEQFFGPGTRLTVL.

In this sample, this clone turned up a few times. V gene TRBV5-5 combines with J gene TRBJ2-7; D gene ambiguous. The CDR3 consists of 13 residues. V lost 4 bases and J 3 bases, leaving 11 bases between the germline ends. The V gene's germline CDR1 is SGHKS and CDR2 YYEKEE (reference sequence). The CDR3 reads CASSLLGFYEQYV. DNA of the CDR3: TGTGCCAGCAGCCTGTTGGGGTTCTACGAGCAGTACGTC.

The rearrangement joins TRBV29-1 to TRBJ2-3, with 8 bases aligning to TRBD1. The CDR3 has 19 amino acids. V was clipped by 0 bases and J by 2 bases; unmatched bases: 16. Germline V gene lookup returns CDR1 SQVTM and CDR2 ANQGSEA. The CDR3 DNA sequence: TGCAGCGTTGAAGATTTCGGTGGGACAGGAGGTTTACCCACAGATACGCAGTATTTT. Translated, it gives CSVEDFGGTGGLPTDTQYF.

The V gene is TRBV20-1, the J gene TRBJ2-5, with unresolved D. This CDR3 region has 10 residues. The ends were cut back, 3 bases at V and 5 bases at J, with 4 bases in the middle. Per germline, CDR1 DFQATT and CDR2 SNEGSKA (reference sequence). The CDR3 sequence is CSARKETQYF. The CDR3 DNA reads as TGCAGTGCTAGGAAGGAGACCCAGTACTTC.

The chain carries TRBV27 and TRBJ1-2, with a possible D match to TRBD1 (5 bases). CDR1 MNHEY and CDR2 SMNVEV come from the germline V gene (reference sequence). CDR3 size: 11 residues. V was clipped by 10 bases and J by 4 bases, with 10 bases between them. CDR3 amino acids: CANIDSYGYTF. The CDR3, as DNA: TGTGCCAACATAGACAGCTATGGCTACACCTTC.

J is TRBJ1-3 and V is TRBV6-6; D remains ambiguous. The CDR3 contains 16 residues. The V end lost 3 bases, the J end lost 0 bases, and 12 bases lay between the germline ends. Germline V gene sequence: CDR1 MNHNY, CDR2 SVGAGI (reference sequence). CDR3: CASSYTRRASGNTIYF. DNA for the CDR3: TGTGCCAGCAGTTATACGCGGAGAGCCTCTGGAAACACCATATATTTT.

The rearrangement uses TRBV5-4 and TRBJ2-2; 7 bases are shared with TRBD2. Germline CDR1 reads SGHNT; CDR2 reads YYREEE (reference sequence). Trimming removed 5 bases from V and 1 base from J; junction bases left unmatched: 5. The CDR3 totals 15 residues. The CDR3 loop reads CASRSRGENTGELFF. CDR3 DNA sequence: TGTGCCAGCAGGTCCCGGGGGGAGAACACCGGGGAGCTGTTTTTT.

The rearrangement links TRBV7-2 to TRBJ1-1; 9 nucleotides align to TRBD1. The germline V gene encodes CDR1 SGHTA and CDR2 FQGNSA. The V and J ends lost 7 bases and 0 bases, in that order; junction bases with no gene match: 6. This CDR3 is built from 15 residues. The CDR3 DNA follows: TGTGCCAGCACCTCCGGGACAGGGATGAACACTGAAGCTTTCTTT. Translation gives CASTSGTGMNTEAFF.